The source of this T cell receptor (beta chain) is a study of cytomegalovirus exposure and HLA in healthy donors. Study at large: Within the Caucasian-associated ancestry cluster were roughly 81% of the 350 to 400 genotyped donors. Findings of the study overall: Researchers reportedly found TCR beta sequences accurately predicted most subjects' HLA-A and HLA-B alleles. TCR beta chain V- and J-gene trimming was linked, in a later analysis, to a missense variant in DCLRE1C.

Regarding this clone: The target antigen is unknown.

The PCR made use of 60 Vbeta and 13 Jbeta primers. The repertoire was sequenced with immunoSEQ multiplex PCR; TCRdb's copy has only in-frame clones and lacks some. Of around 150,000 clones in the sample, around four fifths were seen once. This TCR came from a girl aged 2 to 9 in good health and CMV-seropositive. Sequences were obtained from PBMCs.

CDR3 loop: CASSLITSVNEQYF. The CDR3 DNA sequence: TGTGCCAGCAGCTTGATCACTAGCGTTAACGAGCAGTACTTC. The chain recombines TRBV5-4 with TRBJ2-5, with TRBD2 matching 7 bases. The DNA matches TRBJ2-7 better at its end, which makes the J call doubtful. There are 14 residues in the CDR3. Per germline, CDR1 SGHNT and CDR2 YYREEE (reference sequence).